This is a list of T cell receptor beta chains from one sample in a study of shared clonotypes between healthy human individuals. Produced via immunoSEQ multiplex PCR; TCRdb's table is partial and in-frame only. The repertoire holds about 2.5 million clones, with about 90% as singletons. The sequenced sample consisted of naive CD4+ T cells from PBMCs. The receptor set was obtained from a man between 18 and 29 years old in good health. Some clones in this sample may be carry-over from other donors' samples. The CDR3 runs from the conserved cysteine through the conserved F or W.

>TRBV27|13
CATRDSGANVLTF
>TRBV6-5|13
CASSYDTWGGYTF
>TRBV10-3|17
CAISVSLTATNTGELFF
>TRBV9|13
CASSMSGLGEQYF
>TRBV29-1|13
CSVSDRGDTEAFF
>TRBV7-9|13
CAVPTGSTDTQYF
>TRBV7-2|14
CASSSYRDYNEQFF
>TRBV10-3|15
CAISEALPQGYEQYF
>TRBV7-9|14
CASIRAGDLHEQYF
>TRBV19|14
CASSPIANTGELFF
>TRBV7-6|15
CASSLTGNSYNEQFF